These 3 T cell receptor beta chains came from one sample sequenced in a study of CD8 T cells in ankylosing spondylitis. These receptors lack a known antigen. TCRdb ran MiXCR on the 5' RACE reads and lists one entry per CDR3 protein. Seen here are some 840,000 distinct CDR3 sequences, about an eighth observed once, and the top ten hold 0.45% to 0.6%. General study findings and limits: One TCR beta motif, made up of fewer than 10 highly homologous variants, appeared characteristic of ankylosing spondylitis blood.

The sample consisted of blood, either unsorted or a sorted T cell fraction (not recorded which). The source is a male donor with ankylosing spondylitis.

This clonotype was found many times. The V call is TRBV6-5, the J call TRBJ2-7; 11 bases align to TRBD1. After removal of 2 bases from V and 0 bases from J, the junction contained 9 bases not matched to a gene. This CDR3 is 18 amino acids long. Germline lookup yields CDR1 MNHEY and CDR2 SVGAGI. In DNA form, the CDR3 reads TGTGCCAGCAGTTACGGGACAGGGGGGGAGTACAACTCCTACGAGCAGTACTTC. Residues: CASSYGTGGEYNSYEQYF.

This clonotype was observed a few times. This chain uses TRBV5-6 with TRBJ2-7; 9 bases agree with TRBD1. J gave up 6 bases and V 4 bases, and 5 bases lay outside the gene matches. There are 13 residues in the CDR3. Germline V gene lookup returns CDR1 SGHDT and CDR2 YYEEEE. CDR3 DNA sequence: TGTGCCAGCAGCGCGGGGACAGGGCTCGAGCAGTACTTC. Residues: CASSAGTGLEQYF.

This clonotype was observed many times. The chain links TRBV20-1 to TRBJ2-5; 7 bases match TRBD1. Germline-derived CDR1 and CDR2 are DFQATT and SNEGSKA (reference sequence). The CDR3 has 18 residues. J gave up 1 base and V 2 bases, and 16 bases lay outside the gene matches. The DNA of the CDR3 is TGCAGTGCTAGAAAACCGAGGACAGGCGTGTACCGCCAAGAGACCCAGTACTTC. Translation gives CSARKPRTGVYRQETQYF.